The sequence of this TCR beta chain was determined in a study of blood T cell repertoires in COVID-19. About the research overall: T cells, B-cell-depleted T cells, or PBMCs provided the cDNA or gDNA that served as material.

This CDR3 spans 14 amino acids. V lost 4 bases to trimming and J lost 8 bases, with 17 bases between them. Germline lookup yields CDR1 SGHTA and CDR2 FQGTGA. Recruited during active infection, patients (from Seattle) were subsequently followed longitudinally. Sequenced by immunoSEQ multiplex PCR; TCRdb stores in-frame clones only, minus some. The data show 150,000 or so clones, about 92% seen once. This TCR came from a man aged 30 to 45 with COVID-19, enrolled during active disease. Sequencing input: peripheral blood. The rearrangement links TRBV7-3 to TRBJ1-2; tentatively, D is TRBD1 (5 bases). CDR3 residues: CASSSQQDRKGYTF. DNA of the CDR3: TGTGCCAGCAGCTCACAGCAAGACAGAAAAGGCTACACCTTC. Supplemented by reference TRBV7-3 and TRBJ1-2, the full variable domain reads GAGVSQTPSNKVTEKGKYVELRCDPISGHTALYWYRQSLGQGPEFLIYFQGTGAADDSGLPNDRFFAVRPEGSVSTLKIQRTERGDSAVYLCASSSQQDRKGYTFGSGTRLTVV.